The rows below give T cell receptor beta chains drawn from one sample of a study of T cell responses to AZD1222 COVID-19 vaccine. Assay: immunoSEQ multiplex PCR; the TCRdb copy retains only in-frame clones and omits some. The sample consists of 150,000 or so clones, roughly 91% of them appearing once. The input for sequencing was peripheral blood, taken on day 0 of AZD1222 vaccination. Source of these receptors: an adult in good health. Each CDR3 is given with its conserved first and last residue. D genes are given only for firm matches. Size values are once, few and many counts, or a class for expanded clones, and some rows have none.

J gene	D gene	V gene	clone size	CDR3 protein	CDR3 DNA
TRBJ1-1	-	TRBV7-2	-	CASSLASLQGGTEAFF	TGTGCCAGCAGCTTAGCAAGTCTACAGGGAGGAACTGAAGCTTTCTTT
TRBJ2-3	TRBD2	TRBV29-1	-	CSVGGGAPDTQYF	TGCAGCGTGGGCGGGGGGGCCCCAGATACGCAGTATTTT
TRBJ1-1	-	TRBV5-5	-	CASSGGDVISNTEAFF	TGTGCCAGCAGCGGGGGGGACGTGATTTCGAACACTGAAGCTTTCTTT
TRBJ1-4	-	TRBV5-1	-	CASSLGLLGGSANEKLFF	TGCGCCAGCAGCTTGGGGCTCCTGGGGGGGAGCGCTAATGAAAAACTGTTTTTT
TRBJ1-1	-	TRBV12-3/TRBV12-4	-	CASSLWSYTEAFF	TGTGCCAGCAGTTTATGGTCCTACACTGAAGCTTTCTTT
TRBJ2-7	-	TRBV4-1	-	CASSQDRGYEQYF	TGCGCCAGCAGCCAAGATCGGGGATACGAGCAGTACTTC
TRBJ2-7	-	TRBV3-1/TRBV3-2	-	CASSQSDSEQYF	TGTGCCAGCAGCCAATCCGACAGCGAGCAGTACTTC
TRBJ2-1	TRBD1	TRBV5-6	-	CASSTGQGAFNEQFF	TGTGCCAGCAGCACGGGACAGGGGGCCTTCAATGAGCAGTTCTTC
TRBJ1-1	-	TRBV28	-	CASMRTANTEAFF	TGTGCCAGTATGAGGACAGCGAACACTGAAGCTTTCTTT
TRBJ1-5	-	TRBV5-1	-	CASSLEIGQPQHF	TGCGCCAGCAGCTTGGAAATTGGGCAGCCCCAGCATTTT
TRBJ2-1	-	TRBV12-3/TRBV12-4	-	CASSFRRNEQFF	TGTGCCAGCAGTTTTCGAAGGAATGAGCAGTTCTTC
TRBJ2-2	-	TRBV30	-	CAWREGGAIGELFF	TGTGCCTGGAGGGAAGGGGGGGCGATCGGGGAGCTGTTTTTT
TRBJ2-7	TRBD1	TRBV5-5	-	CASSQGQPYEQYF	TGTGCCAGCAGCCAGGGACAGCCCTACGAGCAGTACTTC
TRBJ1-4	TRBD1	TRBV18	once	CASSPGQGATNEKLFF	TGTGCCAGCTCACCGGGACAGGGTGCAACTAATGAAAAACTGTTTTTT
TRBJ2-1	-	TRBV18	-	CASSPMVSYNEQFF	TGTGCCAGCTCACCAATGGTCTCCTACAATGAGCAGTTCTTC